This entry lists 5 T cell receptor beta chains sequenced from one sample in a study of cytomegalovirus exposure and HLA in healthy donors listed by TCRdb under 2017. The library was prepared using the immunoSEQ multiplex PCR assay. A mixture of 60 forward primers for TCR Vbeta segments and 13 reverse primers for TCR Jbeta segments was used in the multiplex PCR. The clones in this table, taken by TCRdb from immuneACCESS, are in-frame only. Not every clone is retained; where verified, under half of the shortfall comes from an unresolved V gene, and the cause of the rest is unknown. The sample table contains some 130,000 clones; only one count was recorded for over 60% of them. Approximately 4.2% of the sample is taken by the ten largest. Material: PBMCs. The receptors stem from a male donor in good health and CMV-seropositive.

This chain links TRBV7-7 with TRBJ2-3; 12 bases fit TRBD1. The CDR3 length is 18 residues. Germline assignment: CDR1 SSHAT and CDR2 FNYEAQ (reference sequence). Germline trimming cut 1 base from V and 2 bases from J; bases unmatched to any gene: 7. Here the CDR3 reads CASSLGLKGQGATDTQYF. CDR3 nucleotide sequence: TGTGCCAGCAGCTTAGGACTCAAGGGACAGGGGGCCACAGATACGCAGTATTTT.

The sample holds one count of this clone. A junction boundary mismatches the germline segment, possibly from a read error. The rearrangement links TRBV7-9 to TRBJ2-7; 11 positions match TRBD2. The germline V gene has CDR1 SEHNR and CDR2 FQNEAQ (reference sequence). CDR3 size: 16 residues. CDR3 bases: TGTTCCAGCAGCGGTCCCGGGACTAGCGGAAGCTACGAGCAGTACTTC. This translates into CSSSGPGTSGSYEQYF.

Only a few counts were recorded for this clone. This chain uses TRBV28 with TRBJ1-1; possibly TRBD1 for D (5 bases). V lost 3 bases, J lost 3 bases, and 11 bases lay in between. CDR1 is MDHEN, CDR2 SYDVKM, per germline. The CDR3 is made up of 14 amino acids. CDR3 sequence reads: CASSFGGGDTEAFF. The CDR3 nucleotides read TGTGCCAGCAGTTTCGGCGGGGGGGACACTGAAGCTTTCTTT.

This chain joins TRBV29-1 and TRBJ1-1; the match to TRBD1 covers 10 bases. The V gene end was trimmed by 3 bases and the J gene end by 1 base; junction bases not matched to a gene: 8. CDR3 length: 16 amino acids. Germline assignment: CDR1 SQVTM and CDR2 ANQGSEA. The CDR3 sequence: CSVEGGQGFSNTEAFF. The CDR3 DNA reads TGCAGCGTTGAGGGGGGACAGGGGTTTTCGAACACTGAAGCTTTCTTT.

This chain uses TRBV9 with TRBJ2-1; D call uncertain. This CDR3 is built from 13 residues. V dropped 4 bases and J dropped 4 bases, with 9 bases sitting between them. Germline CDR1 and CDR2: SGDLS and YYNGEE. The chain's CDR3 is CASSPSPYNEQFF. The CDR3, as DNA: TGTGCCAGCAGCCCCAGTCCGTACAATGAGCAGTTCTTC.